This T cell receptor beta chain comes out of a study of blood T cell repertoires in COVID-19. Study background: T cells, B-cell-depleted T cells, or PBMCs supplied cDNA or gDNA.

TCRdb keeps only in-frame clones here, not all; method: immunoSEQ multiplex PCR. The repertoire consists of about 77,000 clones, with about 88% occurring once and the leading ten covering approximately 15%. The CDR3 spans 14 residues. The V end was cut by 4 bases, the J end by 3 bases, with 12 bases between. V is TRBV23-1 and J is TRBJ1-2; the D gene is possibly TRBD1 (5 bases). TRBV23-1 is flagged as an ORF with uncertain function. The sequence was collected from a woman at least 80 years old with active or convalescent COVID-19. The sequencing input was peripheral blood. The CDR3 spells CASSPGNSDYGYTF. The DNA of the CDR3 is TGCGCCAGCAGTCCAGGGAACAGCGACTATGGCTACACCTTC.